Only one count was recorded for the clone carrying this TCR beta chain. Germline V gene lookup returns CDR1 SGHKS and CDR2 YYEKEE (reference sequence). Trimming took 4 bases from V and 0 from J, leaving 13 bases between them. The CDR3 has 15 residues. This sample is part of a study of T cell responses to AZD1222 COVID-19 vaccine. Sequenced by immunoSEQ multiplex PCR; TCRdb stores in-frame clones only, minus some. The sample records about 160,000 clones, roughly 94% being singletons. Source: peripheral blood, taken on day 0 of AZD1222 vaccination. The sequence was obtained from an adult in good health. The genes are TRBV5-5 and TRBJ1-2; the D gene is possibly TRBD1 (6 bases). The CDR3 reads CASSPSGGSNYGYTF. In DNA form, the CDR3 reads TGTGCCAGCAGCCCCAGCGGGGGCTCTAACTATGGCTACACCTTC.